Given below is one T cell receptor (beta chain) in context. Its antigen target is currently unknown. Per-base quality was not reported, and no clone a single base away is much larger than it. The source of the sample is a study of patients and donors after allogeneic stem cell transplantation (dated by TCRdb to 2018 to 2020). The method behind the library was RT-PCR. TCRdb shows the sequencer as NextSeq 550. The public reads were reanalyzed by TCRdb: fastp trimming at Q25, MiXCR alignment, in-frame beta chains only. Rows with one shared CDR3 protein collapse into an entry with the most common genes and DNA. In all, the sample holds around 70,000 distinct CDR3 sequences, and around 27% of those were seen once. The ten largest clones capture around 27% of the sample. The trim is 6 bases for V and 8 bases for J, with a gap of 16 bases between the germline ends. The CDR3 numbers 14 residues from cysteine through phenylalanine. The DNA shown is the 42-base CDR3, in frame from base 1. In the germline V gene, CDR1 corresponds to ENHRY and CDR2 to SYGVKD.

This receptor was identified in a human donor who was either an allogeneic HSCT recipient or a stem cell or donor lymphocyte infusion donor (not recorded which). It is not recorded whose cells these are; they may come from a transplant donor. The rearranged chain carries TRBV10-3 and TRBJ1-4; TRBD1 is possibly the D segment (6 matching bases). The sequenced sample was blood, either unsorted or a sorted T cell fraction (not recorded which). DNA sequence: TGTGCCATCAGAGGGGGGGCGCTGGACGAAAAACTGTTTTTT. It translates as CAIRGGALDEKLFF.